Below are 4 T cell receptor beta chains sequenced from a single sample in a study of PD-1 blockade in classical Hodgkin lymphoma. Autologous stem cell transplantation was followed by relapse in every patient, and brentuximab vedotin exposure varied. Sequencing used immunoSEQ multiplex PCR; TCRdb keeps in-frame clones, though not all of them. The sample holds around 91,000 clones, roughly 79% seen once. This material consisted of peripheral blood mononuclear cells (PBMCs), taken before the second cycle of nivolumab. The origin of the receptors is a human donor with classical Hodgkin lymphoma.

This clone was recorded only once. CDR3 loop: CASSRGQGGGGYTF. The CDR3 region has the DNA TGTGCCAGCAGCCGGGGACAGGGGGGAGGTGGCTACACCTTC. The gene calls are TRBV7-2 and TRBJ1-2, with 11 bases aligning to TRBD1. V was clipped by 5 bases and J by 7 bases; unmatched bases: 6. The germline CDR1 and CDR2 sequences are SGHTA and FQGNSA. The CDR3 extends over 14 amino acids.

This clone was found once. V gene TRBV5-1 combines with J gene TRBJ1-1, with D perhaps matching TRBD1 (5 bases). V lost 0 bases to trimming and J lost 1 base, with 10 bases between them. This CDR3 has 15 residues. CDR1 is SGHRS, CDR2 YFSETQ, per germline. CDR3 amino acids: CASSLDRYENTEAFF. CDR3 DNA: TGCGCCAGCAGCTTGGACAGGTATGAGAACACTGAAGCTTTCTTT.

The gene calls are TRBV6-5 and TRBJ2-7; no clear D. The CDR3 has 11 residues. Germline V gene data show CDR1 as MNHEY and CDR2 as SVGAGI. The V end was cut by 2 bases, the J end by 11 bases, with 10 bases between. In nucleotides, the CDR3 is TGTGCCAGCAGTTACCAACGACTGGAGTACTTC. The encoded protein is CASSYQRLEYF.

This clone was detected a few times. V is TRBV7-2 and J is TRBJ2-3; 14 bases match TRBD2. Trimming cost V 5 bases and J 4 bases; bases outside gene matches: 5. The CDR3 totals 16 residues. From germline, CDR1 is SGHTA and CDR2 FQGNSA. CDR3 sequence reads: CASSNRLAGGADTQYF. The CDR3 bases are TGTGCCAGCAGCAACCGACTAGCGGGAGGGGCAGATACGCAGTATTTT.